Presented here are 20 T cell receptor beta chains from one specimen sequenced in a study of shared clonotypes between healthy human individuals. TCRdb's copy holds only in-frame clones and misses some; the assay was immunoSEQ multiplex PCR. The profile shows hundreds of thousands of clones, around 93% of them singletons. Naive CD8 populations comprised CD45RO-negative cells positively selected for CCR7, excluding terminally differentiated effector memory CD45RA+ cells. Material: naive CD8+ T cells sorted from blood. Receptors were obtained from a man aged 30-40 years in good health.

This clone has just one count. CDR3 coding DNA: TGTGCCAGCAGCGCCGAATACAAGGACTCCTACGAGCAGTACTTC. It translates to CASSAEYKDSYEQYF. The chain uses TRBV7-2 and TRBJ2-7, with unresolved D. Germline CDR1 reads SGHTA; CDR2 reads FQGNSA. Trimming pared 5 bases from V and 0 bases from J, leaving 14 bases between. The CDR3 extends over 15 amino acids. Complete variable domain (other parts from reference TRBV7-2 and TRBJ2-7): GAGVSQSPSNKVTEKGKDVELRCDPISGHTALYWYRQSLGQGLEFLIYFQGNSAPDKSGLPSDRFSAERTGGSVSTLTIQRTQQEDSAVYLCASSAEYKDSYEQYFGPGTRLTVT.

The V and J genes are TRBV27 and TRBJ1-1; D not certain. Germline V gene lookup returns CDR1 MNHEY and CDR2 SMNVEV (reference sequence). Trimming removed 5 bases from V and 0 bases from J, with 13 bases in between. The CDR3 length is 15 residues. CDR3 nucleotides: TGTGCCAGCAGTCCCCGGGCCTTTCTGAACACTGAAGCTTTCTTT. Translating gives CASSPRAFLNTEAFF.

The V gene is TRBV27, the J gene TRBJ2-3; maybe TRBD1 (6 bases). Germline V gene lookup returns CDR1 MNHEY and CDR2 SMNVEV (reference sequence). Trimming left V 7 bases short and J 2 bases short, with 25 bases between. The CDR3 length is 18 residues. The DNA for the CDR3 is TGTGCCAGCACCAACCTGGACAGAGCACCCCTGATCACAGATACGCAGTATTTT. Translation gives CASTNLDRAPLITDTQYF.

The CDR3 DNA reads as TGTGCCAGCAGTTACTCGATTGGGGCCTATAACAATGAGCAGTTCTTC. This translates into CASSYSIGAYNNEQFF. The rearrangement links TRBV6-5 to TRBJ2-1; D perhaps matches TRBD1 (5 bases). Deletions cut 0 bases from V and 5 bases from J, with 14 bases between. The CDR3 is 16 amino acids. Germline V gene data show CDR1 as MNHEY and CDR2 as SVGAGI.

For this clone: Other DNA sequences from this sample encode an identical CDR3 as well. The rearrangement joins TRBV7-9 to TRBJ1-1; D gene uncertain. Germline assignment: CDR1 SEHNR and CDR2 FQNEAQ (reference sequence). Deletions cut 6 bases from V and 1 base from J, with 3 bases between. The CDR3 extends over 11 amino acids. The CDR3 DNA reads as TGTGCCAGCAGGGGGAACACTGAAGCTTTCTTT. Encoded protein: CASRGNTEAFF.

This chain links TRBV19 with TRBJ1-5; no definite D call. V lost 10 bases, J lost 6 bases, and 16 bases lay in between. CDR1 and CDR2 from the germline V gene are LNHDA and SQIVND (reference sequence). The CDR3 is 13 amino acids. The CDR3 loop reads CATAGFAGQPQHF. CDR3 bases: TGTGCCACCGCCGGTTTCGCAGGTCAGCCCCAGCATTTT. Filled out from reference TRBV19 and TRBJ1-5, the complete variable domain reads DGGITQSPKYLFRKEGQNVTLSCEQNLNHDAMYWYRQDPGQGLRLIYYSQIVNDFQKGDIAEGYSVSREKKESFPLTVTSAQKNPTAFYLCATAGFAGQPQHFGDGTRLSIL.

This chain joins TRBV4-2 and TRBJ2-7, with 8 nucleotides matching TRBD2. Germline V gene lookup returns CDR1 LGHNA and CDR2 YNFKEQ. The ends lost 4 bases at V and 2 bases at J; junction bases unmatched: 10. This CDR3 spans 16 amino acids. The CDR3 nucleotides read TGTGCCAGCAGCCCACTCGGGTCTAGCGGGCCCTACGAGCAGTACTTC. It encodes CASSPLGSSGPYEQYF.

The chain couples TRBV9 to TRBJ2-2, with 8 bases that match TRBD2. The CDR3 spans 17 residues. V shed 2 bases and J 2 bases; nucleotides not matched to a gene: 8. Germline assignment: CDR1 SGDLS and CDR2 YYNGEE. The CDR3 sequence is CASSVLPAGENTGELFF. DNA for the CDR3: TGTGCCAGCAGCGTTTTGCCAGCGGGAGAAAACACCGGGGAGCTGTTTTTT. The full variable domain, with the rest looked up from reference TRBV9 and TRBJ2-2, is DSGVTQTPKHLITATGQRVTLRCSPRSGDLSVYWYQQSLDQGLQFLIQYYNGEERAKGNILERFSAQQFPDLHSELNLSSLELGDSALYFCASSVLPAGENTGELFFGEGSRLTVL.

The chain has TRBV13 and TRBJ2-3; D is perhaps TRBD1 (6 bases). The V end lost 5 bases, the J end lost 6 bases, and 18 bases lay between the germline ends. CDR1 PRHDT and CDR2 FYEKMQ come from the germline V gene (reference sequence). The CDR3 has 15 residues. CDR3 in amino acids: CASSKGEPRGDTQYF. CDR3 nucleotides: TGTGCCAGCAGCAAGGGGGAGCCGCGAGGGGATACGCAGTATTTT. Combining the CDR3 with reference TRBV13 and TRBJ2-3 gives the whole variable domain AAGVIQSPRHLIKEKRETATLKCYPIPRHDTVYWYQQGPGQDPQFLISFYEKMQSDKGSIPDRFSAQQFSDYHSELNMSSLELGDSALYFCASSKGEPRGDTQYFGPGTRLTVL.

The rearrangement uses TRBV12-2 and TRBJ2-5. The J call may be incorrect, as the DNA end agrees better with TRBJ2-7. TRBV12-2 is marked as a pseudogene. The CDR3 length is 13 residues. The CDR3, as DNA: TGTGCAAGTCGAGGGGGGCTACTCCACGAGCAGTACTTC. It specifies CASRGGLLHEQYF.

The chain recombines TRBV27 with TRBJ1-1; D is perhaps TRBD1 (5 bases). CDR3 length: 14 amino acids. Trimming removed 5 bases from V and 4 bases from J, with 14 bases in between. CDR1 is MNHEY, CDR2 SMNVEV, per germline (reference sequence). CDR3 in amino acids: CASSATANPTEAFF. CDR3 in DNA: TGTGCCAGCAGTGCGACAGCGAACCCCACTGAAGCTTTCTTT.

This chain uses TRBV15 with TRBJ2-1; D is undetermined. Germline CDR1 is LNHNV and CDR2 is YYDKDF (reference sequence). V was clipped by 0 bases and J by 4 bases, with 16 bases between them. The CDR3 spans 17 residues. The CDR3, as DNA: TGTGCCACCAGCAGAGACACCCTCCGAGTGGGTTACAATGAGCAGTTCTTC. Encoded protein: CATSRDTLRVGYNEQFF.

This clone has a single count. The genes are TRBV27 and TRBJ2-1; weak D call: TRBD2 (5 bases). The V and J ends lost 7 bases and 8 bases respectively, with 21 bases between them. The CDR3 loop spans 15 amino acids. Per the germline V gene, CDR1 is MNHEY and CDR2 is SMNVEV (reference sequence). CDR3 coding DNA: TGTGCCAGCAATCTCGTCGCAGGCGGGTTGGATGAGCAGTTCTTC. Translated, it gives CASNLVAGGLDEQFF.

The chain is built from TRBV7-9 and TRBJ2-7, with 7 bases identical to TRBD1. CDR1 is SEHNR, CDR2 FQNEAQ, per germline (reference sequence). The CDR3 sequence is 13 residues long. J was trimmed by 5 bases and V by 5 bases; bases with no gene match: 6. CDR3 nucleotide sequence: TGTGCCAGCAGCCCGACAGGGCGCGACGAGCAGTACTTC. This sequence encodes CASSPTGRDEQYF.

V gene TRBV10-3 combines with J gene TRBJ2-7, with 10 bases that match TRBD2. The CDR3 is made up of 16 amino acids. Trimming took 3 bases from V and 4 from J; bases not matched to a gene: 9. Per germline, CDR1 ENHRY and CDR2 SYGVKD. The CDR3 here is CAISEGLAGVGYEQYF. DNA for the CDR3: TGTGCCATCAGTGAAGGGCTAGCGGGAGTAGGGTACGAGCAGTACTTC.

The J gene is TRBJ1-4, the V gene TRBV5-3; D unclear. TRBV5-3 counts as an open reading frame of uncertain function. The length of the CDR3 is 15 residues. Trimming took off 1 base at V and 0 bases at J, with 7 bases between the two ends. The CDR3 bases are TGTGCCAGAAGCTTGTTCGGGTCAACTAATGAAAAACTGTTTTTT. Amino acids: CARSLFGSTNEKLFF.

The CDR3 sequence: CASSFRDIIYF. The CDR3 nucleotides are TGTGCCAGCAGCTTCCGGGACATCATTTACTTC. This chain uses TRBV7-9 with TRBJ2-5; D is possibly TRBD1 (6 bases). Germline lookup yields CDR1 SEHNR and CDR2 FQNEAQ (reference sequence). The ends were cut back, 3 bases at V and 14 bases at J, with 13 bases in the middle. The CDR3 has 11 amino acids.

The rearrangement links TRBV6-5 to TRBJ1-2; 8 bases match TRBD1. The germline CDR1 and CDR2 sequences are MNHEY and SVGAGI. Unmatched junction bases numbered 7, after V lost 2 bases and J lost 8 bases. The CDR3 runs 14 residues. CDR3 in amino acids: CASSYQGQVDGYTF. The CDR3 DNA sequence: TGTGCCAGCAGTTACCAGGGACAGGTGGACGGCTACACCTTC.

The J gene is TRBJ2-7, the V gene TRBV11-2; 7 bases map to TRBD1. Unmatched junction bases numbered 11, after V lost 6 bases and J lost 3 bases. Germline V gene lookup returns CDR1 SGHAT and CDR2 FQNNGV. The CDR3 loop spans 15 amino acids. For the CDR3, the DNA is TGTGCCAGCAGAGCCTCCGGGACAGCCGGCTACGAGCAGTACTTC. Its translation: CASRASGTAGYEQYF.

The chain uses TRBV9 and TRBJ2-2; D uncertain. V shed 4 bases and J shed 0 bases, with 13 bases lying between them. The CDR3 runs 16 residues. CDR1 SGDLS and CDR2 YYNGEE come from the germline V gene. The CDR3 loop is CASSPLEFANTGELFF. The CDR3, as DNA: TGTGCCAGCAGCCCCCTTGAGTTCGCGAACACCGGGGAGCTGTTTTTT.